This TCR beta chain comes out of a study of shared clonotypes between healthy human individuals. As for the study in general: The donor pool was made up of a couple of women and three men aged 18 to 49.

Profiled with immunoSEQ multiplex PCR; TCRdb holds only in-frame clones, not every one. This sample has about 120,000 clones, with about 70% found just once. Notes on the study in general: In several donors, roughly 5.2% of naive CD4 clonotypes appeared in common.

V lost 8 bases and J lost 3; bases outside the gene matches: 15. Germline CDR1 and CDR2: SGHRS and YFSETQ. The CDR3 sequence is 16 residues long. This clone appeared a few times. What it recognizes is unknown. The study drew its donors from healthy HIV-negative adults without recent acute infections or vaccinations. The material sequenced was memory CD8+ T cells sorted from blood. Subset denoted: CD45RO+ cells pooled with CCR7-negative TemRA cells. The sequence derives from a woman in her 30s in good health. The chain has TRBV5-1 and TRBJ2-3; 7 bases line up with TRBD2. The CDR3 reads CASTTSGTTLTDTQYF. The CDR3 nucleotides read TGCGCCAGTACAACTTCCGGGACTACTTTGACAGATACGCAGTATTTT.